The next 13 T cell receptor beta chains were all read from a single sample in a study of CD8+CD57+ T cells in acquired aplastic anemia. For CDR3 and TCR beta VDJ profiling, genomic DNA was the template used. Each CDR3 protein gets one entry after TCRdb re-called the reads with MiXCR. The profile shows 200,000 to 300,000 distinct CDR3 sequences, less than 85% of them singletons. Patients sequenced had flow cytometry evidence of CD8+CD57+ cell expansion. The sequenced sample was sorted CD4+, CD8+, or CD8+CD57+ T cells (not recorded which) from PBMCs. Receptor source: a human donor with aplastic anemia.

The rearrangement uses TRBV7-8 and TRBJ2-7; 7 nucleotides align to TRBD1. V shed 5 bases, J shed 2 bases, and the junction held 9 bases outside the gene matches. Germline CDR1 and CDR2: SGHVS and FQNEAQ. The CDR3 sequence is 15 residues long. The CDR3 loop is CASSQTDRAAYEQYV. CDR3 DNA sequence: TGTGCCAGCAGCCAAACCGACAGGGCGGCCTACGAGCAGTACGTC.

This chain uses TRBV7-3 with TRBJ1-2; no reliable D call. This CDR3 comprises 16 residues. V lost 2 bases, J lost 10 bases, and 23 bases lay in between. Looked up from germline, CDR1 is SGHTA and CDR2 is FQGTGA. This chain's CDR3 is CASSLDLLGDEQFYTF. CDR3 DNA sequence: TGTGCCAGCAGCTTAGACCTCCTCGGAGATGAGCAGTTCTACACCTTC.

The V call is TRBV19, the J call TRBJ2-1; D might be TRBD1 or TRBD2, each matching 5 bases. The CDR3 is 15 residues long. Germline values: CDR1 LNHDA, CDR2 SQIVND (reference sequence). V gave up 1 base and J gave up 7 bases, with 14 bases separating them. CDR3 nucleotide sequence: TGTGCCAGTAGTATAGCGGGACGGGGTGGGAATGAGCAGTTCTTC. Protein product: CASSIAGRGGNEQFF.

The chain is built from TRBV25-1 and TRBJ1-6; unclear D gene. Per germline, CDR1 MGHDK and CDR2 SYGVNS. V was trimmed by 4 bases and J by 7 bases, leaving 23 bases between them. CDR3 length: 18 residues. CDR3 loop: CASSGTSLAASKNSPLHF. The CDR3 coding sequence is TGTGCCAGCAGTGGGACCTCGTTGGCAGCCTCTAAAAATTCACCCCTCCACTTT.

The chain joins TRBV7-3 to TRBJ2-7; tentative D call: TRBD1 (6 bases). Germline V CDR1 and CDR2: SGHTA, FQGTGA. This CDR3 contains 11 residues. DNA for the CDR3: TGTGCCAGCTGCCAACGGGACAACGAGGTTGTA. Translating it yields CASCQRDNEVV.

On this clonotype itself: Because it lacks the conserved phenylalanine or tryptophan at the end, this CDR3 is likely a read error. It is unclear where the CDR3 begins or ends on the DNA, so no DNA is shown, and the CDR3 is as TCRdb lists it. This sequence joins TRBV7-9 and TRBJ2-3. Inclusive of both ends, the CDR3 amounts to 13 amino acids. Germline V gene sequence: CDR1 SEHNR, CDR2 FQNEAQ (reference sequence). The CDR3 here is CASSVGVTSSTSG.

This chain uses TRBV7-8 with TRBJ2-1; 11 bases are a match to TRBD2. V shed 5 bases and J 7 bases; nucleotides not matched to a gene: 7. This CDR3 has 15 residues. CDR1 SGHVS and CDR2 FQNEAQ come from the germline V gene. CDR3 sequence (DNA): TGTGCCAGCAGCCTCTATACTAGCGGGAGTAATGAGCAGTTCTTC. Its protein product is CASSLYTSGSNEQFF.

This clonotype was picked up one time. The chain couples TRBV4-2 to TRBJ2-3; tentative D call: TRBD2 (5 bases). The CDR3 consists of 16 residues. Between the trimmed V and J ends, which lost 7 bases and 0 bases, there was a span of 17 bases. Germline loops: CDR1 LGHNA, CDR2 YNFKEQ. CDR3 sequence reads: CASTPVGGLSTDTQYF. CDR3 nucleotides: TGTGCCAGCACCCCCGTAGGAGGCCTTAGCACAGATACGCAGTATTTT.

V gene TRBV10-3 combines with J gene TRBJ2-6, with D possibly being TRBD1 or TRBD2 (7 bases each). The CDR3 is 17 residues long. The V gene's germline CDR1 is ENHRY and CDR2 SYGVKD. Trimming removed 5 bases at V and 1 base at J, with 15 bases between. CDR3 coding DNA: TGTGCCATCAGTTCTACAGGGGAGGGATCTGGGGCCAACGTCCTGACTTTC. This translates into CAISSTGEGSGANVLTF.

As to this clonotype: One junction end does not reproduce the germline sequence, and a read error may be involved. The DNA of the CDR3 is TGTGCCAACAGCGTAGCGGCATGCCAAGAGACCCAGTACTTC. Residues: CANSVAACQETQYF. This chain joins TRBV7-2 and TRBJ2-5; D is perhaps TRBD2 (6 bases). There are 14 residues in the CDR3. CDR1 and CDR2 (germline): SGHTA, FQGNSA.

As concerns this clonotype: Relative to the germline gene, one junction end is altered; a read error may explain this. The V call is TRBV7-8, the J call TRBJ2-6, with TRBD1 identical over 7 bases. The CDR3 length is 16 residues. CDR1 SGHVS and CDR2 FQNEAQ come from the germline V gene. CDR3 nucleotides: TGTGCCGGCAGCTTTGATCCAGACGGGACAGCCCTTTCCCTGACTTTC. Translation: CAGSFDPDGTALSLTF.

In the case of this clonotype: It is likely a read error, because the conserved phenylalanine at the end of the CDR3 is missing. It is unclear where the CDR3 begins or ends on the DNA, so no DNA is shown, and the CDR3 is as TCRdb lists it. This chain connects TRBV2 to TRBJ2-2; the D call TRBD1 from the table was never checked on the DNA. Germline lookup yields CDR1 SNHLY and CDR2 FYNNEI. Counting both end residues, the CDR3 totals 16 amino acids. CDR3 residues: CASSDGGTHEQFFVPG.

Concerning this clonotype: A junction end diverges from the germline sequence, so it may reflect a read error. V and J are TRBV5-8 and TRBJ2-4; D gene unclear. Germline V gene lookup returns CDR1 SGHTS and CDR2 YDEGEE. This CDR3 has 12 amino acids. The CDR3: CASGLARNIQYF. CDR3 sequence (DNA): TGTGCCAGCGGCTTGGCGAGGAACATTCAGTACTTC.